Below are 27 T cell receptor beta chains sequenced from a single sample in a study of cytomegalovirus exposure and HLA in healthy donors. PCR used 60 Vbeta primers and 13 Jbeta primers. The repertoire was sequenced with immunoSEQ multiplex PCR; TCRdb's copy has only in-frame clones and lacks some. The data show about 120,000 clones, around three quarters seen once. Sequencing used PBMCs. Receptors originate from a male donor in good health and CMV-seropositive.

With respect to this clone: The same CDR3 can be traced to other DNA sequences in this sample. The chain recombines TRBV5-1 with TRBJ2-7; TRBD1 is a possible D gene (5 bases). The germline V gene has CDR1 SGHRS and CDR2 YFSETQ. Trimming pared 1 base from V and 1 base from J, leaving 9 bases between. The CDR3 is 14 residues long. In nucleotides, the CDR3 is TGCGCCAGCAGCTTGATCCCAGGGTCCTACGAGCAGTACTTC. Amino acids: CASSLIPGSYEQYF.

Remarks on this clone: Different DNA sequences within this sample yield the same CDR3. CDR3 nucleotide sequence: TGTGCCAGCAGCGTGCAGGGGAATCAGCCCCAGCATTTT. Encoded protein: CASSVQGNQPQHF. The chain links TRBV7-2 to TRBJ1-5; a weak D match, TRBD1 (6 bases). Germline V gene sequence: CDR1 SGHTA, CDR2 FQGNSA. The CDR3 extends over 13 amino acids. Trimming took off 5 bases at V and 4 bases at J, with 9 bases between the two ends.

The chain joins TRBV10-3 to TRBJ2-3, with TRBD2 matching over 7 bases. The CDR3 contains 16 residues. Trimming at V came to 0 bases and at J to 4 bases, leaving 7 bases not matched to a gene. Germline V CDR1 and CDR2: ENHRY, SYGVKD. The CDR3 sequence is CAISESGGSGADTQYF. The CDR3 DNA is TGTGCCATCAGTGAGTCGGGCGGGAGTGGGGCAGATACGCAGTATTTT.

The chain couples TRBV5-4 to TRBJ2-2, with TRBD2 as a possible D gene (6 bases). With 0 bases removed from V and 7 bases from J, the gap between germline ends came to 19 bases. This CDR3 is built from 17 residues. Per the germline V gene, CDR1 is SGHNT and CDR2 is YYREEE (reference sequence). CDR3 region: CASSLVGTPGLGGELFF. CDR3 coding DNA: TGTGCCAGCAGCTTGGTGGGGACTCCCGGGCTCGGCGGGGAGCTGTTTTTT.

The rearrangement links TRBV27 to TRBJ2-1; 8 bases align to TRBD2. After removal of 6 bases from V and 5 bases from J, the junction contained 9 bases not matched to a gene. Germline V CDR1 and CDR2: MNHEY, SMNVEV (reference sequence). This CDR3 has 15 amino acids. The CDR3 bases are TGTGCCAGCAGCTACAGCGGGGGCTATAACAATGAGCAGTTCTTC. Residues: CASSYSGGYNNEQFF.

This clone has more than one count but fewer than ten. CDR3 protein: CASSGSSGIAEQFF. CDR3 nucleotide sequence: TGTGCCAGCAGTGGCTCTAGCGGGATCGCTGAGCAGTTCTTC. The rearrangement joins TRBV2 to TRBJ2-1; TRBD2 agrees at 9 bases. CDR1 SNHLY and CDR2 FYNNEI come from the germline V gene. The CDR3 sequence is 14 residues long. Trimming removed 4 bases from V and 9 bases from J; junction bases left unmatched: 7.

V is TRBV30 and J is TRBJ1-1; D remains ambiguous. Trimming left V 2 bases short and J 6 bases short, with 19 bases between. The germline CDR1 and CDR2 sequences are GTSNPN and SVGIG (reference sequence). The CDR3 consists of 15 residues. Here the CDR3 reads CAWSLGSGIPSEAFF. CDR3 DNA: TGTGCCTGGAGTTTAGGGTCCGGGATCCCCTCTGAAGCTTTCTTT.

The chain joins TRBV7-2 to TRBJ1-1, with TRBD1 identical over 12 bases. V lost 10 bases and J lost 1; bases outside the gene matches: 4. The CDR3 extends over 14 amino acids. The germline CDR1 and CDR2 sequences are SGHTA and FQGNSA. The CDR3 DNA reads TGTGCCACCGGGACAGGGGGCTGGAACACTGAAGCTTTCTTT. Its translation: CATGTGGWNTEAFF. Supplemented by reference TRBV7-2 and TRBJ1-1, the full variable domain reads GAGVSQSPSNKVTEKGKDVELRCDPISGHTALYWYRQSLGQGLEFLIYFQGNSAPDKSGLPSDRFSAERTGGSVSTLTIQRTQQEDSAVYLCATGTGGWNTEAFFGQGTRLTVV.

The V gene is TRBV2, the J gene TRBJ1-1; D may be TRBD1 (5 bases). Germline values: CDR1 SNHLY, CDR2 FYNNEI. The V end was cut by 5 bases, the J end by 3 bases, with 13 bases between. The length of the CDR3 is 14 residues. The CDR3 region is CASSRGRDDTEAFF. The CDR3 coding sequence is TGTGCCAGCAGTAGGGGCAGGGATGACACTGAAGCTTTCTTT. The full variable domain, its missing parts supplied by reference TRBV2 and TRBJ1-1, is EPEVTQTPSHQVTQMGQEVILRCVPISNHLYFYWYRQILGQKVEFLVSFYNNEISEKSEIFDDQFSVERPDGSNFTLKIRSTKLEDSAMYFCASSRGRDDTEAFFGQGTRLTVV.

This clone appeared a few times. The rearrangement joins TRBV4-2 to TRBJ2-5; 12 nucleotides line up with TRBD1. The V gene end was trimmed by 5 bases and the J gene end by 10 bases; junction bases not matched to a gene: 11. The germline V gene encodes CDR1 LGHNA and CDR2 YNFKEQ. The CDR3 covers 15 residues. The CDR3 protein is CASSTGTGGPGGQYF. CDR3 in DNA: TGTGCCAGCAGCACCGGGACAGGGGGCCCGGGGGGCCAGTACTTC.

The gene calls are TRBV6-5 and TRBJ2-2; no clear D. CDR1 MNHEY and CDR2 SVGAGI come from the germline V gene. Trimming removed 5 bases from V and 4 bases from J, with 11 bases in between. The CDR3 is made up of 14 amino acids. CDR3 nucleotide sequence: TGTGCCAGCAGTACGGAACTAATCACCGGGGAGCTGTTTTTT. Encoded protein: CASSTELITGELFF.

This chain connects TRBV6-6 to TRBJ2-1, with a possible D match to TRBD2 (6 bases). This CDR3 has 13 residues. Deletions cut 4 bases from V and 12 bases from J, with 16 bases between. Germline lookup yields CDR1 MNHNY and CDR2 SVGAGI (reference sequence). CDR3 sequence (DNA): TGTGCCAGCAGTTCCATAGTGATCGGGGGGCAGTTCTTC. This encodes CASSSIVIGGQFF.

This clone rates as medium-sized. The chain employs TRBV28 and TRBJ1-1; a possible D gene is TRBD1 (5 bases). This CDR3 contains 14 residues. V lost 8 bases and J lost 2, with 15 bases in between. The V gene's germline CDR1 is MDHEN and CDR2 SYDVKM. CDR3 coding DNA: TGTGCCAGCGGGGAAGGGGCCTTAAACACTGAAGCTTTCTTT. Its protein is CASGEGALNTEAFF. The full variable domain, completed using reference TRBV28 and TRBJ1-1, is DVKVTQSSRYLVKRTGEKVFLECVQDMDHENMFWYRQDPGLGLRLIYFSYDVKMKEKGDIPEGYSVSREKKERFSLILESASTNQTSMYLCASGEGALNTEAFFGQGTRLTVV.

This clone was seen more than once but under ten times. The CDR3 protein is CASSPGLGRSEAFF. The CDR3 DNA sequence: TGTGCCAGCAGCCCCGGGTTGGGGCGGAGTGAAGCTTTCTTT. The rearrangement uses TRBV5-4 and TRBJ1-1, with D perhaps TRBD1 (5 bases). This CDR3 is built from 14 residues. The germline gives CDR1 SGHNT, CDR2 YYREEE (reference sequence). V was shortened by 4 bases and J by 7 bases, with 17 bases between the two germline ends.

V gene TRBV5-4 combines with J gene TRBJ2-6; D perhaps matches TRBD2 (6 bases). There are 16 residues in the CDR3. Trimming took off 4 bases at V and 4 bases at J, with 15 bases between the two ends. The V gene's germline CDR1 is SGHNT and CDR2 YYREEE (reference sequence). For the CDR3, the DNA is TGTGCCAGCAGCCAAGCGGCGGGACCGGGGGCCAACGTCCTGACTTTC. It encodes CASSQAAGPGANVLTF.

The chain recombines TRBV28 with TRBJ1-1, with 9 positions matching TRBD1. Germline V gene lookup returns CDR1 MDHEN and CDR2 SYDVKM. V shed 6 bases and J 1 base; nucleotides not matched to a gene: 9. The CDR3 runs to 16 residues. Here the CDR3 reads CASRIPGQGGNTEAFF. The CDR3 region has the DNA TGTGCCAGCAGAATCCCGGGACAGGGCGGGAACACTGAAGCTTTCTTT.

The rearrangement uses TRBV19 and TRBJ2-7, with D possibly matching TRBD2 (7 bases). Germline CDR1 reads LNHDA; CDR2 reads SQIVND (reference sequence). V dropped 7 bases and J dropped 5 bases, with 21 bases sitting between them. The CDR3 consists of 15 residues. The CDR3 region has the DNA TGTGCCAGTACCGCCGCGGGGACGGGGGGCCACGAGCAGTACTTC. Translation: CASTAAGTGGHEQYF.

The chain uses TRBV9 and TRBJ2-2; D ambiguous. Deletions cut 0 bases from V and 7 bases from J, with 10 bases between. The CDR3 has 14 residues. Germline CDR1 is SGDLS and CDR2 is YYNGEE. CDR3 coding DNA: TGTGCCAGCAGCGTAGGAGCCGAGAACGGGGAGCTGTTTTTT. This sequence encodes CASSVGAENGELFF. Full variable domain (outside the CDR3, taken from reference TRBV9 and TRBJ2-2): DSGVTQTPKHLITATGQRVTLRCSPRSGDLSVYWYQQSLDQGLQFLIQYYNGEERAKGNILERFSAQQFPDLHSELNLSSLELGDSALYFCASSVGAENGELFFGEGSRLTVL.

This clone was picked up a small number of times. Written as DNA, the CDR3 is TGTGCCAGCAGCAAACTTAATGAAAAACTGTTTTTT. It is translated as CASSKLNEKLFF. The genes are TRBV5-6 and TRBJ1-4; D remains ambiguous. This CDR3 comprises 12 residues. CDR1 is SGHDT and CDR2 is YYEEEE in the germline V gene. V gave up 4 bases and J gave up 4 bases, with 5 bases separating them. The full variable domain, rest sourced from reference TRBV5-6 and TRBJ1-4, is DAGVTQSPTHLIKTRGQQVTLRCSPKSGHDTVSWYQQALGQGPQFIFQYYEEEERQRGNFPDRFSGHQFPNYSSELNVNALLLGDSALYLCASSKLNEKLFFGSGTQLSVL.

Concerning this clone itself: At one end, the junction sequence differs from germline, possibly due to a read error. V gene TRBV29-1 combines with J gene TRBJ1-1; no definite D call. Germline V gives CDR1 SQVTM, CDR2 ANQGSEA. The CDR3 consists of 8 residues. The CDR3 DNA is TGCAGCGTTGAAGAGCCAGTCTTT. Translated, it gives CSVEEPVF.

The rearrangement uses TRBV7-8 and TRBJ2-3, with a weak D call TRBD2 (7 bases). Trimming removed 1 base from V and 0 bases from J, with 20 bases in between. From germline, CDR1 is SGHVS and CDR2 FQNEAQ. The CDR3 length is 19 residues. The CDR3 reads CASSLVRGRGFRSTDTQYF. In nucleotides, the CDR3 is TGTGCCAGCAGCTTAGTGAGGGGGAGGGGGTTTCGGAGCACAGATACGCAGTATTTT.

This clone was seen once. The J gene is TRBJ2-1, the V gene TRBV19; D possibly corresponds to TRBD2 (6 bases). Germline V gene sequence: CDR1 LNHDA, CDR2 SQIVND (reference sequence). The V end lost 8 bases, the J end lost 7 bases, and 15 bases lay between the germline ends. The CDR3 is 13 residues long. The CDR3 coding sequence is TGTGCCAGTGAGGGCGGACGGGGGAATGAGCAGTTCTTC. This sequence encodes CASEGGRGNEQFF.

This clone was recorded only once. The chain links TRBV10-3 to TRBJ1-2, with 7 positions matching TRBD1. The CDR3 has 14 residues. The germline V gene has CDR1 ENHRY and CDR2 SYGVKD. V was clipped by 5 bases and J by 8 bases; unmatched bases: 11. The CDR3 bases are TGTGCCATCAGTTTCGACAGGGATGTAGAAGGCTACACCTTC. It specifies CAISFDRDVEGYTF.

The rearrangement uses TRBV25-1 and TRBJ2-2, with D possibly matching TRBD2 (6 bases). V lost 6 bases to trimming and J lost 1 base, with 18 bases between them. Germline V CDR1 and CDR2: MGHDK, SYGVNS. This CDR3 spans 17 amino acids. CDR3 DNA: TGTGCCAGCAGCCCAACGGGGACTGCCCTGAACACCGGGGAGCTGTTTTTT. It codes for CASSPTGTALNTGELFF. Together with reference TRBV25-1 and TRBJ2-2, the CDR3 gives the full variable domain: EADIYQTPRYLVIGTGKKITLECSQTMGHDKMYWYQQDPGMELHLIHYSYGVNSTEKGDLSSESTVSRIRTEHFPLTLESARPSHTSQYLCASSPTGTALNTGELFFGEGSRLTVL.

This clone has only one observation. The rearrangement uses TRBV5-4 and TRBJ1-2, with 7 bases identical to TRBD1. The CDR3 has 14 residues. Germline CDR1 and CDR2: SGHNT and YYREEE (reference sequence). With V trimmed by 0 bases and J by 3 bases, 2 bases remained unmatched. The CDR3 reads CASSLVQGDYGYTF. The CDR3 nucleotides read TGTGCCAGCAGCTTGGTTCAGGGGGACTATGGCTACACCTTC.

The rearrangement uses TRBV7-9 and TRBJ2-7, with D possibly being TRBD2 (6 bases). V lost 1 base and J lost 5, with 15 bases in between. Germline V gene lookup returns CDR1 SEHNR and CDR2 FQNEAQ (reference sequence). This CDR3 region has 15 residues. For the CDR3, the DNA is TGTGCCAGCAGCTTAGGGGGCGGGAAGGGACACGAGCAGTACTTC. It yields the protein CASSLGGGKGHEQYF.

The V and J genes are TRBV14 and TRBJ2-1; 10 nucleotides agree with TRBD1. From germline, CDR1 is SGHDN and CDR2 FVKESK. CDR3 length equals 16 residues. The trim removed 5 bases at V and 4 bases at J, leaving 8 bases unmatched. CDR3 region: CASSAFSGQGYNEQFF. The CDR3 DNA is TGTGCCAGCAGCGCATTCTCGGGACAGGGGTACAATGAGCAGTTCTTC.